These 14 T cell receptor beta chains share one sample of origin, sequenced in a study of Ad26.COV2.S vaccination and SARS-CoV-2 variants. Treatment: 15 to 20 received Ad26.COV2.S at low or high dose, single or two shots; about 5 received placebo; per-sample allocation not given. It was on day 63 after the first vaccine or placebo injection that samples were taken. Method: immunoSEQ multiplex PCR; TCRdb's copy keeps in-frame clones and lacks some. The sample has about 390,000 clones; approximately 92% are singletons. The specimen was peripheral blood, collected in a trial of Ad26.COV2.S vaccine versus placebo. All receptors come from a person between 18 and 65 years old who received the Ad26.COV2.S COVID-19 vaccine or a placebo.

The rearrangement links TRBV29-1 to TRBJ2-1; 10 bases align to TRBD2. V lost 2 bases, J lost 8 bases, and 3 bases stayed unmatched. Germline-derived CDR1 and CDR2 are SQVTM and ANQGSEA. The CDR3 runs to 13 residues. The CDR3 region is CSVEPSGGYEQFF. The CDR3 DNA reads TGCAGCGTTGAACCTAGCGGGGGTTATGAGCAGTTCTTC.

The chain employs TRBV7-2 and TRBJ2-1; TRBD2 matches at 8 bases. V trimming: 1 base; J trimming: 4 bases; junction bases outside the gene matches: 3. This CDR3 is built from 15 residues. From germline, CDR1 is SGHTA and CDR2 FQGNSA. The CDR3 loop is CASSLGAGGYNEQFF. DNA of the CDR3: TGTGCCAGCAGCTTAGGGGCGGGGGGTTACAATGAGCAGTTCTTC.

The chain joins TRBV12-5 to TRBJ1-1; 7 bases are shared with TRBD1. This CDR3 has 15 residues. The ends lost 6 bases at V and 0 bases at J; junction bases unmatched: 7. CDR1 is LGHNT and CDR2 is FRNRAP in the germline V gene. This chain's CDR3 is CASGLGQPMNTEAFF. The CDR3 DNA reads TGTGCTAGTGGCCTGGGACAGCCCATGAACACTGAAGCTTTCTTT.

V gene TRBV30 combines with J gene TRBJ1-5; a weak D match, TRBD1 (6 bases). CDR3 length: 13 amino acids. Germline V gene data show CDR1 as GTSNPN and CDR2 as SVGIG (reference sequence). Trimming took off 4 bases at V and 3 bases at J, with 10 bases between the two ends. The CDR3 region is CAWTTGFNQPQHF. The DNA for the CDR3 is TGTGCCTGGACTACAGGGTTCAATCAGCCCCAGCATTTT.

The V gene is TRBV7-2, the J gene TRBJ1-2, with D tentatively TRBD1 (5 bases). V lost 4 bases and J 2 bases, leaving 17 bases between the germline ends. In germline, CDR1 is SGHTA, CDR2 FQGNSA. This CDR3 has 16 amino acids. The DNA of the CDR3 is TGTGCCAGCAGCTCCGACAGCTCAAGGGAAAACTATGGCTACACCTTC. Amino acid sequence: CASSSDSSRENYGYTF.

This clone occurred a few times. V is TRBV5-1 and J is TRBJ1-1; 8 bases line up with TRBD1. Germline V gene lookup returns CDR1 SGHRS and CDR2 YFSETQ. This CDR3 contains 18 residues. V shed 4 bases and J 0 bases; nucleotides not matched to a gene: 14. This CDR3 is CASSLHATGASLNTEAFF. CDR3 nucleotides: TGCGCCAGCAGCCTACACGCGACAGGGGCCTCTCTGAACACTGAAGCTTTCTTT.

This chain links TRBV23-1 with TRBJ2-3; the match to TRBD2 covers 7 bases. TRBV23-1 counts as an open reading frame of uncertain function. J was trimmed by 4 bases and V by 4 bases; bases with no gene match: 8. This CDR3 region has 15 residues. This chain's CDR3 is CASSPMGGKPDTQYF. The CDR3 DNA follows: TGCGCCAGCAGTCCAATGGGGGGGAAACCAGATACGCAGTATTTT.

This chain connects TRBV7-2 to TRBJ2-5, with TRBD2 matching over 7 bases. V lost 9 bases to trimming and J lost 1 base; unmatched junction nucleotides: 11. The CDR3 has 15 amino acids. The germline V gene has CDR1 SGHTA and CDR2 FQGNSA. The CDR3 DNA sequence: TGTGCCAGTCTTCCTAGGGCTAGCGGCCAAGAGACCCAGTACTTC. It encodes CASLPRASGQETQYF.

The genes are TRBV19 and TRBJ2-2, with 8 bases fitting TRBD1. Germline lookup yields CDR1 LNHDA and CDR2 SQIVND (reference sequence). V lost 8 bases to trimming and J lost 6 bases; unmatched junction nucleotides: 8. This CDR3 spans 14 amino acids. CDR3 amino acids: CASALTGAAGELFF. CDR3 DNA sequence: TGTGCCAGTGCGCTGACAGGGGCGGCCGGGGAGCTGTTTTTT. Complete variable domain (other parts from reference TRBV19 and TRBJ2-2): DGGITQSPKYLFRKEGQNVTLSCEQNLNHDAMYWYRQDPGQGLRLIYYSQIVNDFQKGDIAEGYSVSREKKESFPLTVTSAQKNPTAFYLCASALTGAAGELFFGEGSRLTVL.

V and J are TRBV9 and TRBJ1-6, with D tentatively TRBD1 (5 bases). CDR3 length: 16 residues. The V end lost 5 bases, the J end lost 0 bases, and 12 bases lay between the germline ends. Germline V gives CDR1 SGDLS, CDR2 YYNGEE. The CDR3 here is CASSTGEYSYNSPLHF. The CDR3 DNA reads as TGTGCCAGCAGTACAGGTGAATACTCCTATAATTCACCCCTCCACTTT.

The genes are TRBV24-1 and TRBJ2-7, with D perhaps TRBD2 (7 bases). Germline V CDR1 and CDR2: KGHDR, SFDVKD. The CDR3 is 14 residues long. V was clipped by 4 bases and J by 1 base, with 10 bases between them. The CDR3, as DNA: TGTGCCACCAGTGACGGGGGGCGATCCTACGAGCAGTACTTC. Protein: CATSDGGRSYEQYF.

This clone was detected once. The chain uses TRBV6-5 and TRBJ2-3, with TRBD1 identical over 7 bases. The CDR3 runs 14 residues. Germline V gene data show CDR1 as MNHEY and CDR2 as SVGAGI. V was pared by 7 bases and J by 0 bases, with 4 bases of the junction left unmatched. The DNA of the CDR3 is TGTGCCAGCAACCGACAGGGTAGCACAGATACGCAGTATTTT. Protein: CASNRQGSTDTQYF.

J is TRBJ1-1 and V is TRBV5-1; the D gene is possibly TRBD1 (5 bases). Germline CDR1 is SGHRS and CDR2 is YFSETQ. Between the trimmed V and J ends, which lost 4 bases and 1 base, there was a span of 11 bases. The CDR3 covers 14 residues. The CDR3 nucleotides read TGCGCCAGCAGCATACCGGGACCGAACACTGAAGCTTTCTTT. Translating gives CASSIPGPNTEAFF.

Here the CDR3 reads CASSLQGAGSPLHF. CDR3 DNA: TGTGCCAGTAGTCTTCAGGGGGCAGGGTCACCCCTCCACTTT. The rearrangement links TRBV19 to TRBJ1-6; the match to TRBD1 covers 8 bases. Germline V gene sequence: CDR1 LNHDA, CDR2 SQIVND (reference sequence). The CDR3 is 14 residues long. Trimming took 5 bases from V and 10 from J; bases not matched to a gene: 7. The full variable domain, in which reference TRBV19 and TRBJ1-6 provide the parts outside the CDR3, is DGGITQSPKYLFRKEGQNVTLSCEQNLNHDAMYWYRQDPGQGLRLIYYSQIVNDFQKGDIAEGYSVSREKKESFPLTVTSAQKNPTAFYLCASSLQGAGSPLHFGNGTRLTVT.